This entry lists 16 T cell receptor beta chains sequenced from one sample in a study of beta chain features in type 1 diabetes. Whole-study results and caveats: Moderate yet significant TCRB CDR3 shortening was seen in Type 1 diabetes patients in all four CD4+ subsets.

Expressed TCRB transcripts were sequenced after all isolated RNA was converted to cDNA. Assay used: immunoSEQ multiplex PCR; TCRdb lists only in-frame clones, some missing. The sample lists some 350,000 clones, approximately 15% occurring once. What these receptors recognize is not known. The sequenced sample was naive CD4+ T cells from blood. These receptors originate from a young woman with type 1 diabetes.

This rearrangement joins TRBV18 to TRBJ2-7, with a possible D match to TRBD2 (6 bases). V lost 2 bases to trimming and J lost 7 bases, with 18 bases between them. CDR1 and CDR2 (germline): KGHSH, LQKENI. This CDR3 is 15 amino acids long. The CDR3 DNA sequence: TGTGCCAGCTCACCATCGGCGGGGACCCTCGGGGAGCAGTACTTC. It specifies CASSPSAGTLGEQYF. Together with reference TRBV18 and TRBJ2-7, the CDR3 gives the full variable domain: NAGVMQNPRHLVRRRGQEARLRCSPMKGHSHVYWYRQLPEEGLKFMVYLQKENIIDESGMPKERFSAEFPKEGPSILRIQQVVRGDSAAYFCASSPSAGTLGEQYFGPGTRLTVT.

Only a few counts were recorded for this clone. The chain employs TRBV7-9 and TRBJ2-2; TRBD1 matches at 7 bases. The J segment lost 4 bases and the V segment lost 1 base, leaving 3 bases of the junction unmatched. The CDR3 runs 15 residues. Per the germline V gene, CDR1 is SEHNR and CDR2 is FQNEAQ (reference sequence). This CDR3 is CASSLGQGRTGELFF. CDR3 nucleotides: TGTGCCAGCAGCTTAGGACAGGGCCGCACCGGGGAGCTGTTTTTT.

The V gene is TRBV30, the J gene TRBJ2-5, with D hard to call. The ends were cut back, 5 bases at V and 5 bases at J, with 9 bases in the middle. CDR1 and CDR2 (germline): GTSNPN, SVGIG (reference sequence). The CDR3 loop spans 11 amino acids. The CDR3 loop reads CAWGLPETQYF. The CDR3 coding sequence is TGTGCCTGGGGGCTTCCTGAGACCCAGTACTTC.

The rearrangement links TRBV6-6 to TRBJ2-3; D remains unclear. Germline CDR1 MNHNY, CDR2 SVGAGI (reference sequence). CDR3 length: 12 residues. The ends were cut back, 6 bases at V and 5 bases at J, with 9 bases in the middle. The CDR3 spells CASRYTGDTQYF. DNA of the CDR3: TGTGCCAGCAGATACACTGGAGATACGCAGTATTTT.

This clone was observed a few times. The chain joins TRBV7-9 to TRBJ1-1, with TRBD1 identical over 10 bases. Germline V lookup: CDR1 SEHNR, CDR2 FQNEAQ (reference sequence). The CDR3 consists of 15 residues. The V segment lost 4 bases and the J segment 5 bases; nucleotides outside the gene matches: 7. The CDR3 region is CASSSGQGGGTEAFF. As DNA, the CDR3 is TGTGCCAGCAGCTCCGGACAGGGGGGCGGAACTGAAGCTTTCTTT.

CDR3: CATSSRTSGNNEQFF. CDR3 nucleotides: TGTGCCACCAGCAGCAGGACTAGCGGGAACAATGAGCAGTTCTTC. The gene calls are TRBV15 and TRBJ2-1; the match to TRBD2 covers 12 bases. CDR3 length: 15 residues. Germline V gene data show CDR1 as LNHNV and CDR2 as YYDKDF (reference sequence). J lost 5 bases, V lost 3 bases, and 2 bases had no gene match.

The chain links TRBV6-5 to TRBJ2-3; 7 positions match TRBD1. CDR1 MNHEY and CDR2 SVGAGI come from the germline V gene. J gave up 6 bases and V 0 bases, and 3 bases lay outside the gene matches. This CDR3 contains 14 residues. The CDR3 protein is CASSYSTGSDTQYF. The DNA for the CDR3 is TGTGCCAGCAGTTACTCGACAGGGAGCGATACGCAGTATTTT.

The gene calls are TRBV30 and TRBJ2-4; 7 bases map to TRBD2. The CDR3 covers 16 residues. V was clipped by 3 bases and J by 0 bases; unmatched bases: 8. Germline assignment: CDR1 GTSNPN and CDR2 SVGIG (reference sequence). CDR3 region: CAWSLRGLKAKNIQYF. CDR3 nucleotides: TGTGCCTGGAGCCTAAGGGGACTAAAAGCCAAAAACATTCAGTACTTC.

The chain joins TRBV10-2 to TRBJ2-5; TRBD1 matches at 7 bases. CDR1 and CDR2 (germline): WSHSY, SAAADI. Trimming at V came to 6 bases and at J to 2 bases, leaving 3 bases not matched to a gene. The CDR3 loop spans 13 amino acids. CDR3 protein: CASRMTGQETQYF. In DNA form, the CDR3 reads TGCGCCAGCAGGATGACAGGGCAAGAGACCCAGTACTTC.

The chain combines TRBV28 with TRBJ2-7; unclear D gene. The germline V gene encodes CDR1 MDHEN and CDR2 SYDVKM. This CDR3 region has 12 residues. V was shortened by 6 bases and J by 3 bases, with 9 bases between the two germline ends. CDR3 sequence: CASSRRYYEQYF. The CDR3 bases are TGTGCCAGCAGCCGGCGGTACTACGAGCAGTACTTC.

The genes are TRBV6-1 and TRBJ2-5; 8 bases match TRBD1. The CDR3 spans 14 residues. Unmatched junction bases numbered 5, after V lost 5 bases and J lost 3 bases. Germline loops: CDR1 MNHNS, CDR2 SASEGT. CDR3 bases: TGTGCCAGCAGTTTGGACAGGGTAAAAGAGACCCAGTACTTC. This encodes CASSLDRVKETQYF.

The sample holds one count of this clone. The chain combines TRBV2 with TRBJ1-5; TRBD1 matches at 8 bases. Germline trimming cut 2 bases from V and 1 base from J; bases unmatched to any gene: 1. Germline lookup yields CDR1 SNHLY and CDR2 FYNNEI. The CDR3 covers 15 residues. CDR3 coding DNA: TGTGCCAGCAGTGAAACAGGGGGGAGCAATCAGCCCCAGCATTTT. Encoded protein: CASSETGGSNQPQHF.

The chain employs TRBV19 and TRBJ2-3, with 8 bases identical to TRBD2. Germline CDR1 LNHDA, CDR2 SQIVND (reference sequence). The V and J ends lost 6 bases and 2 bases, in that order; junction bases with no gene match: 4. The length of the CDR3 is 14 residues. CDR3 bases: TGTGCCAGTAGAGGACTAGCTTACACAGATACGCAGTATTTT. Its protein product is CASRGLAYTDTQYF.

The chain employs TRBV29-1 and TRBJ2-5; perhaps TRBD2 as D (5 bases). From germline, CDR1 is SQVTM and CDR2 ANQGSEA. Between the trimmed V and J ends, which lost 4 bases and 1 base, there was a span of 7 bases. The CDR3 has 12 residues. The CDR3 is CSVGRAQETQYF. DNA of the CDR3: TGCAGCGTTGGGCGGGCCCAAGAGACCCAGTACTTC.

This clone was seen more than once but under ten times. V and J are TRBV9 and TRBJ1-1, with D perhaps matching TRBD1 (6 bases). Germline V gene data show CDR1 as SGDLS and CDR2 as YYNGEE. The CDR3 contains 13 residues. V lost 4 bases and J 6 bases, leaving 13 bases between the germline ends. The DNA of the CDR3 is TGTGCCAGCAGCAAAAGGGGGGGTCCTGAAGCTTTCTTT. Translation: CASSKRGGPEAFF.

This chain joins TRBV28 and TRBJ2-7; 7 bases are shared with TRBD1. CDR1 and CDR2 (germline): MDHEN, SYDVKM. There are 14 residues in the CDR3. J was trimmed by 2 bases and V by 7 bases; bases with no gene match: 8. The CDR3 loop reads CASKSGQETYEQYF. The CDR3 DNA reads TGTGCCAGCAAATCTGGACAGGAGACCTACGAGCAGTACTTC.